These 7 T cell receptor beta chains share one sample of origin, sequenced in a study of shared clonotypes between healthy human individuals. Repertoires were generated with immunoSEQ multiplex PCR, while TCRdb's copy carries only in-frame clones and drops some. Among about 470,000 clones listed, around 79% were seen once. Sequencing was carried out using PBMCs. Every receptor here comes from a middle-aged woman in good health. Some clones in this sample may be carry-over from other donors' samples.

This chain connects TRBV5-4 to TRBJ1-1; weak D call: TRBD1 (6 bases). Trimming cost V 3 bases and J 5 bases, with 14 bases left between them. The length of the CDR3 is 14 residues. Germline lookup yields CDR1 SGHNT and CDR2 YYREEE (reference sequence). CDR3 bases: TGTGCCAGCAGCTCGGGGGGCTTTAGAACTGAAGCTTTCTTT. It encodes CASSSGGFRTEAFF.

The chain couples TRBV16 to TRBJ2-7; D gene uncertain. V was shortened by 1 base and J by 3 bases, with 4 bases between the two germline ends. In germline, CDR1 is KGHSY, CDR2 FQNENV. The CDR3 totals 12 residues. Here the CDR3 DNA reads TGTGCCAGCAGCCAATATGGCTACGAGCAGTACTTC. It codes for CASSQYGYEQYF.

The chain joins TRBV11-3 to TRBJ2-1; TRBD2 matches at 7 bases. The CDR3 runs to 13 residues. Germline loops: CDR1 SGHNT, CDR2 YENEEA. The V segment lost 1 base and the J segment 13 bases; nucleotides outside the gene matches: 7. CDR3 sequence reads: CASSLGRELEQFF. Here the CDR3 DNA reads TGTGCCAGCAGCTTAGGGCGGGAGTTGGAACAGTTCTTC.

In its sample, this clone was seen once. This chain connects TRBV2 to TRBJ2-1; tentative D call: TRBD1 (5 bases). Trimming took 1 base from V and 10 from J, leaving 5 bases between them. CDR3 length: 11 residues. Germline assignment: CDR1 SNHLY and CDR2 FYNNEI. CDR3 residues: CASSEGQEQFF. CDR3 DNA sequence: TGTGCCAGCAGTGAAGGACAGGAGCAGTTCTTC.

The V and J genes are TRBV27 and TRBJ1-5; 9 bases map to TRBD1. The V segment lost 6 bases and the J segment 6 bases; nucleotides outside the gene matches: 21. Germline V gene lookup returns CDR1 MNHEY and CDR2 SMNVEV (reference sequence). The CDR3 is made up of 19 amino acids. For the CDR3, the DNA is TGTGCCAGCAGGCGAACCCCCCTACACGGGACAGGGTATCGTCAGCCCCAGCATTTT. Residues: CASRRTPLHGTGYRQPQHF.

This clone was counted a few times. The V call is TRBV19, the J call TRBJ2-1, with D perhaps TRBD2 (5 bases). Trimming removed 5 bases from V and 7 bases from J, with 21 bases in between. The CDR3 loop spans 16 amino acids. Germline lookup yields CDR1 LNHDA and CDR2 SQIVND (reference sequence). CDR3 sequence reads: CASSPKDWPSWNEQFF. The CDR3 DNA reads as TGTGCCAGTAGTCCGAAGGACTGGCCTTCGTGGAATGAGCAGTTCTTC. The whole variable domain, remainder taken from reference TRBV19 and TRBJ2-1, is DGGITQSPKYLFRKEGQNVTLSCEQNLNHDAMYWYRQDPGQGLRLIYYSQIVNDFQKGDIAEGYSVSREKKESFPLTVTSAQKNPTAFYLCASSPKDWPSWNEQFFGPGTRLTVL.

This sequence joins TRBV28 and TRBJ2-5; D is perhaps TRBD1 (6 bases). The J call could be wrong; TRBJ2-7 is a better fit for the DNA end. This CDR3 contains 15 residues. Germline CDR1 is MDHEN and CDR2 is SYDVKM. CDR3: CASSFPDRPTYEQYF. The CDR3 DNA is TGTGCCAGCAGTTTCCCCGACAGGCCTACCTACGAGCAGTACTTC.